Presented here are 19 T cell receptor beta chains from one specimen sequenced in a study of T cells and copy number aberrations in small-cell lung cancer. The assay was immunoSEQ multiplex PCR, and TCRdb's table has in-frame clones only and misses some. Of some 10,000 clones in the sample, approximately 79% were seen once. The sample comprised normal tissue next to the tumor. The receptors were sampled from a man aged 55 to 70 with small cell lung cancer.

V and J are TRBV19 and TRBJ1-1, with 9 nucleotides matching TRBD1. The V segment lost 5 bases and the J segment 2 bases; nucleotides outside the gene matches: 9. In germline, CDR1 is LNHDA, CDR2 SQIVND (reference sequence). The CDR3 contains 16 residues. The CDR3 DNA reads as TGTGCCAGTAGTGCCCGGGACAGGGCTTATAACACTGAAGCTTTCTTT. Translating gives CASSARDRAYNTEAFF.

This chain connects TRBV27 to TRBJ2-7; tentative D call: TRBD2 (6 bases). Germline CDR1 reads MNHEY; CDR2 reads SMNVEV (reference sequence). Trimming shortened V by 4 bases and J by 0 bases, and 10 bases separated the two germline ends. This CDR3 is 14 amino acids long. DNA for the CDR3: TGTGCCAGCAGTTACCGGGAGACCTCCTACGAGCAGTACTTC. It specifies CASSYRETSYEQYF.

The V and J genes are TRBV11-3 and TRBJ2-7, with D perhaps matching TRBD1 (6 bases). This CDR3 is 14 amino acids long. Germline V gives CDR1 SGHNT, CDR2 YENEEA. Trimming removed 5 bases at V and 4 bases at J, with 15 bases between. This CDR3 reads CASSTVGTPYEQYF. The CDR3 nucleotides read TGTGCCAGCAGCACAGTAGGGACACCTTACGAGCAGTACTTC.

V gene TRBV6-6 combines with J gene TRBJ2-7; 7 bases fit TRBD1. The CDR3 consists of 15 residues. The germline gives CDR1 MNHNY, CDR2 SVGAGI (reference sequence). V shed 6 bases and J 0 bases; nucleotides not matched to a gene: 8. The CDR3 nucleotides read TGTGCCAGCAGAAAAACACAGGGGAGCTCCTACGAGCAGTACTTC. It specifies CASRKTQGSSYEQYF.

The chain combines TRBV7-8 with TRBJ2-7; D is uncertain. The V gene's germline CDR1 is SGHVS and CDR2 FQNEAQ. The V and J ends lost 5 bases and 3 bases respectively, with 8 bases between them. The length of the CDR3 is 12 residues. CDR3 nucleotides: TGTGCCAGCAGCCCTGCTGGCTACGAGCAGTACTTC. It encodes CASSPAGYEQYF.

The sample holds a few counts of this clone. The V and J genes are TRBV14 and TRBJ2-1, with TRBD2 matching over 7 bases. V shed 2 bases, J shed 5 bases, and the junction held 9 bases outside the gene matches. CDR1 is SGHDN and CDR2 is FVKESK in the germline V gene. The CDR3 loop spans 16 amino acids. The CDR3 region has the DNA TGTGCCAGCAGCCAATTTAGCGGGTCTTACCACAATGAGCAGTTCTTC. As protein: CASSQFSGSYHNEQFF.

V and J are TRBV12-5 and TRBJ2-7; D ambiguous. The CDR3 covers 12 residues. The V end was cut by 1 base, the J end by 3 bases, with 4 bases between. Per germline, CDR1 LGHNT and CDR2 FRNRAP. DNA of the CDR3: TGTGCTAGTGGTTTGGAAGACTACGAGCAGTACTTC. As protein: CASGLEDYEQYF.

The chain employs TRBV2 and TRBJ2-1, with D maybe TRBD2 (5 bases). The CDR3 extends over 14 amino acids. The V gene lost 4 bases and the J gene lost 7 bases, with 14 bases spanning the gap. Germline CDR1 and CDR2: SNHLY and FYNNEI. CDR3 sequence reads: CASSGEITSNEQFF. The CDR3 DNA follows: TGTGCCAGCAGTGGGGAAATTACTAGTAATGAGCAGTTCTTC.

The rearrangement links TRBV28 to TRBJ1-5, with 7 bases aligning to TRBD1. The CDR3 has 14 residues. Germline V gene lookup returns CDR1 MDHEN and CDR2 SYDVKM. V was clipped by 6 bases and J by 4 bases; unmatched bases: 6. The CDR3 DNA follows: TGTGCCAGCAGGGTGAGGGGGCATAATCAGCCCCAGCATTTT. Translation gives CASRVRGHNQPQHF.

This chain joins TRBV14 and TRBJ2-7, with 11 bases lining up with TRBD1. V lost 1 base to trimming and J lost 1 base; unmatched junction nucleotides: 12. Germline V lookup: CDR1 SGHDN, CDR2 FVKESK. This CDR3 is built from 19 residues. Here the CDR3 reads CASSQGYGTGGVKSYEQYF. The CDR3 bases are TGTGCCAGCAGCCAAGGGTACGGGACAGGGGGAGTGAAATCCTACGAGCAGTACTTC.

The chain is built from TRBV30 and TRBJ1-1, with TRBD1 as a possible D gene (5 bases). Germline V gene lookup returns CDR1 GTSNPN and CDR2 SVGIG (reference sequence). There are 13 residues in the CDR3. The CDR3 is CARLGRENTEAFF. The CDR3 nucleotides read TGTGCGCGATTGGGCAGGGAGAACACTGAAGCTTTCTTT.

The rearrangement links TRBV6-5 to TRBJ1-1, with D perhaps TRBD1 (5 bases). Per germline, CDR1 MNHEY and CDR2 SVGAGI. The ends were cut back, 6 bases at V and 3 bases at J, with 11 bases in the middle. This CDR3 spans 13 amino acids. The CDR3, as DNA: TGTGCCAGCAGCCCCGACAGTTACACTGAAGCTTTCTTT. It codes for CASSPDSYTEAFF.

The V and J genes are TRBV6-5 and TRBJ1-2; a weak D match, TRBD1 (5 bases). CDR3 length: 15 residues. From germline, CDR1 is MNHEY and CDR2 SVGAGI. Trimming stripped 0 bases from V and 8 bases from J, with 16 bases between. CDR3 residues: CASSYSKFAGTGYTF. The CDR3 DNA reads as TGTGCCAGCAGTTACTCGAAGTTCGCAGGGACCGGCTACACCTTC.

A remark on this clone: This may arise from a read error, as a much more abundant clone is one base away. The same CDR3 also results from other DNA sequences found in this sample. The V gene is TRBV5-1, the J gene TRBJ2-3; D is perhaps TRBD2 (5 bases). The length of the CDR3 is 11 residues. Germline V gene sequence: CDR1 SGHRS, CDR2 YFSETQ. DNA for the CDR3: TGCGCCAGCAGCGAGAGGGATACACAGTATTTT. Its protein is CASSERDTQYF.

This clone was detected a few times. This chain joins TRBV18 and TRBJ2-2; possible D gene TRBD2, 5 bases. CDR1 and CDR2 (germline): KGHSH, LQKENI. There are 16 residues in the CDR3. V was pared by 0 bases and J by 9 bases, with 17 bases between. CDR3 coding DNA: TGTGCCAGCTCACCACCCTGGACTTCAGTAATCCGGGAGCTGTTTTTT. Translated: CASSPPWTSVIRELFF.

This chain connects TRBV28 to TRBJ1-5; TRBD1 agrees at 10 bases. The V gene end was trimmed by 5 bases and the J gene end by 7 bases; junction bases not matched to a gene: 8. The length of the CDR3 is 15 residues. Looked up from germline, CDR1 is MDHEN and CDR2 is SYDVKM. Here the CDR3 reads CASSQTGGSGQPQHF. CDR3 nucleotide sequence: TGTGCCAGCAGTCAGACAGGGGGCTCAGGGCAGCCCCAGCATTTT.

This chain's CDR3 is CSARVAGPYEQYF. DNA of the CDR3: TGCAGCGCTCGAGTAGCGGGACCCTACGAGCAGTACTTC. The rearrangement links TRBV29-1 to TRBJ2-7; 8 positions match TRBD2. The V gene's germline CDR1 is SQVTM and CDR2 ANQGSEA. V lost 7 bases to trimming and J lost 2 bases; unmatched junction nucleotides: 7. The CDR3 is 13 residues long.

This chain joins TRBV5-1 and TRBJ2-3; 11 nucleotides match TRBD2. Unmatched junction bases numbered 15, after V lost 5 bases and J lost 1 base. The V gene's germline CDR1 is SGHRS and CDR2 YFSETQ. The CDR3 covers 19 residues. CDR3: CASSRLAGSHLPGTDTQYF. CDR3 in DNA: TGCGCCAGCAGTAGACTAGCGGGAAGCCATCTTCCCGGCACAGATACGCAGTATTTT.

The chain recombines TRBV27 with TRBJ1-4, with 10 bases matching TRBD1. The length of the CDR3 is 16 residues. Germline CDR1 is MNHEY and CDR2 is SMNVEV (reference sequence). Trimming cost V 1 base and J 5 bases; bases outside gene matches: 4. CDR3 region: CASSLYAGQGNEKLFF. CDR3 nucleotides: TGTGCCAGCAGTTTATATGCGGGACAGGGGAATGAAAAACTGTTTTTT.